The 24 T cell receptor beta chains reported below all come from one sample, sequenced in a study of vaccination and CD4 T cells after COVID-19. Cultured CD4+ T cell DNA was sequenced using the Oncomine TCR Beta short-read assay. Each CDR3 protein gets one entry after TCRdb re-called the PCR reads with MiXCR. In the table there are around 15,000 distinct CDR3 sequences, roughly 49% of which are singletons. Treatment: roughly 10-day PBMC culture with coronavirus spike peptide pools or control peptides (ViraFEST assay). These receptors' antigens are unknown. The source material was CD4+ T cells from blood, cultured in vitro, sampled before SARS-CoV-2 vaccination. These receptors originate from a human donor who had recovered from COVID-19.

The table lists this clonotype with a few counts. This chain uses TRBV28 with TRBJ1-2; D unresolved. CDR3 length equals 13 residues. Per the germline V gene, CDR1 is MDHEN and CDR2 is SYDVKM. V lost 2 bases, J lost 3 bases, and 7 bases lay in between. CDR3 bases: TGTGCCAGCAGTTTAGAGACGGACTATGGCTACACCTTC. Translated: CASSLETDYGYTF.

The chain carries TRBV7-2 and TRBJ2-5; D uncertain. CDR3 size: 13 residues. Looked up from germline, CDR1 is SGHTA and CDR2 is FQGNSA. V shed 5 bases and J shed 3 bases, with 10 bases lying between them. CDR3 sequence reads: CASSRDFKETQYF. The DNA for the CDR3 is TGTGCCAGCAGCCGAGATTTTAAAGAGACCCAGTACTTC.

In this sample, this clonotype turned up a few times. The CDR3 DNA follows: TGTGCCAGCAGTTCCCAGAGCGGGAGGGCCTACGAGCAGTACTTC. This sequence encodes CASSSQSGRAYEQYF. The V call is TRBV27, the J call TRBJ2-7; 10 bases align to TRBD2. The V segment lost 4 bases and the J segment 2 bases; nucleotides outside the gene matches: 5. CDR3 length: 15 amino acids. Germline V gene lookup returns CDR1 MNHEY and CDR2 SMNVEV (reference sequence).

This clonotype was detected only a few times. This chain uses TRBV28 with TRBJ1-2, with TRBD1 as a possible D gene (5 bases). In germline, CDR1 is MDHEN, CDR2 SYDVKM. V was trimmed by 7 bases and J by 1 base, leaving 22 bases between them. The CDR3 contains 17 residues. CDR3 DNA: TGTGCCAGCACCCGCCGGGACGGAGGATCTTTTAACTATGGCTACACCTTC. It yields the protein CASTRRDGGSFNYGYTF.

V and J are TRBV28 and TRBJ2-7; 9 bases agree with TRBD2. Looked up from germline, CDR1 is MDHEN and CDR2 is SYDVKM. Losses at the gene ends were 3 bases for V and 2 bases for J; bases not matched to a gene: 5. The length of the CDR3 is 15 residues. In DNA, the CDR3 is TGTGCCAGCAGTTTCGTGGTAGCGGGAGCCTACGAGCAGTACTTC. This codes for CASSFVVAGAYEQYF.

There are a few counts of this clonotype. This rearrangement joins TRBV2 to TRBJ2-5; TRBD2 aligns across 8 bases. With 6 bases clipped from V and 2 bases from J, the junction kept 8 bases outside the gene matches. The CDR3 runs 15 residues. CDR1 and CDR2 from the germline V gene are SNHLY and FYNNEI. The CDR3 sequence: CASRGLSGSQETQYF. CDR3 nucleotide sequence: TGTGCCAGCAGGGGACTGAGCGGGAGTCAAGAGACCCAGTACTTC.

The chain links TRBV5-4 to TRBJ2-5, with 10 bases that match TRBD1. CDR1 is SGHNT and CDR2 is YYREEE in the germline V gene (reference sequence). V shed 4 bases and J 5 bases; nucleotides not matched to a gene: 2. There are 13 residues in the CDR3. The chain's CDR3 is CASSPGQGETQYF. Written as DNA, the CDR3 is TGTGCCAGCAGCCCGGGACAGGGGGAGACCCAGTACTTC. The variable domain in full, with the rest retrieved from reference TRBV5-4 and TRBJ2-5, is ETGVTQSPTHLIKTRGQQVTLRCSSQSGHNTVSWYQQALGQGPQFIFQYYREEENGRGNFPPRFSGLQFPNYSSELNVNALELDDSALYLCASSPGQGETQYFGPGTRLLVL.

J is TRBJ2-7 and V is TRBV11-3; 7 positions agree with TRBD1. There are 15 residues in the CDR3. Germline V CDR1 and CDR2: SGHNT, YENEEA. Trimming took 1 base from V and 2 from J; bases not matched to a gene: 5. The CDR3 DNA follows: TGTGCCAGCAGCTTAGGGACAGGTCGGGCCTACGAGCAGTACTTC. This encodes CASSLGTGRAYEQYF.

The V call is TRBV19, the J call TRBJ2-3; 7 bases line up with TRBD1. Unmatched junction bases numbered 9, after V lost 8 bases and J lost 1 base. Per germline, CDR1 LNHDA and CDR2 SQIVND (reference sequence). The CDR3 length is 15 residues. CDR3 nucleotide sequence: TGTGCCAGTGCAAACAGGGGTCTGGGCACAGATACGCAGTATTTT. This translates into CASANRGLGTDTQYF. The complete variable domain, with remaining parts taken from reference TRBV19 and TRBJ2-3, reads DGGITQSPKYLFRKEGQNVTLSCEQNLNHDAMYWYRQDPGQGLRLIYYSQIVNDFQKGDIAEGYSVSREKKESFPLTVTSAQKNPTAFYLCASANRGLGTDTQYFGPGTRLTVL.

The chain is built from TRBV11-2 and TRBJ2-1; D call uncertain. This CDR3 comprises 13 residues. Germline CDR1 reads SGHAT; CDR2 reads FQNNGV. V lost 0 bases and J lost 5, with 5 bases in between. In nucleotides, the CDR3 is TGTGCCAGCAGCTTAGATCCCCACAATGAGCAGTTCTTC. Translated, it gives CASSLDPHNEQFF.

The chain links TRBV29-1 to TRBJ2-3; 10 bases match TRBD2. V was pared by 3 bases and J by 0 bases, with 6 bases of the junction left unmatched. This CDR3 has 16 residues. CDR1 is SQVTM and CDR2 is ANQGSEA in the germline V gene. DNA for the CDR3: TGCAGCGTTGACCCGACTAGCGGGCTAAGCACAGATACGCAGTATTTT. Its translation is CSVDPTSGLSTDTQYF.

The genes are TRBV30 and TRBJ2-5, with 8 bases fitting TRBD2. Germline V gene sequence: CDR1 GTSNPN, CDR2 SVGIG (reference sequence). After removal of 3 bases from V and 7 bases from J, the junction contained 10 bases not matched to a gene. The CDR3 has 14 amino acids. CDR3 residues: CAWRNLAGGGTQYF. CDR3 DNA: TGTGCCTGGAGAAATCTAGCGGGTGGAGGGACCCAGTACTTC.

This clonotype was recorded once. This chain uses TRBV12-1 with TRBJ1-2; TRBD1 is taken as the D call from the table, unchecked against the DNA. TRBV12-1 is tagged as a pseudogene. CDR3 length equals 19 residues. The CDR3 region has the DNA TGTGCCAGCAGCCTTACGATCCCCGCCTCCGGGACAAAATTACGGGGCTACACCTTC. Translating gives CASSLTIPASGTKLRGYTF.

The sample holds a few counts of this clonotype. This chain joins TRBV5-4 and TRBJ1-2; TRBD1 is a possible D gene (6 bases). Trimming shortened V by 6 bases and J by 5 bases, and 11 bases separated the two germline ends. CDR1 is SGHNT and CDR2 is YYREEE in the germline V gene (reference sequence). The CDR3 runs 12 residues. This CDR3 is CASTIQGYGYTF. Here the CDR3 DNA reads TGTGCCAGCACCATACAGGGATATGGCTACACCTTC.

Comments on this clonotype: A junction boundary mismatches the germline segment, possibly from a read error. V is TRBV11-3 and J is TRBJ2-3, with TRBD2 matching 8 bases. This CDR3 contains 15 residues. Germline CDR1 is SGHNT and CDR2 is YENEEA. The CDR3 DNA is TGTGCCAGCAGCTTAGTCGGGAGGGCCTACGATACGCGGTATTTT. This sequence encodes CASSLVGRAYDTRYF.

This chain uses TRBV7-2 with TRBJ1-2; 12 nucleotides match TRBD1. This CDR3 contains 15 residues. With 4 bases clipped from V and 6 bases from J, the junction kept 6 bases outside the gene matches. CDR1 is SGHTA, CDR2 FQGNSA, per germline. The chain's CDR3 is CASSSPGTGGNGYTF. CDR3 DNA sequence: TGTGCCAGCAGCTCCCCCGGGACAGGGGGCAATGGCTACACCTTC. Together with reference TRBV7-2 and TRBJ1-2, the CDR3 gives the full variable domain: GAGVSQSPSNKVTEKGKDVELRCDPISGHTALYWYRQSLGQGLEFLIYFQGNSAPDKSGLPSDRFSAERTGGSVSTLTIQRTQQEDSAVYLCASSSPGTGGNGYTFGSGTRLTVV.

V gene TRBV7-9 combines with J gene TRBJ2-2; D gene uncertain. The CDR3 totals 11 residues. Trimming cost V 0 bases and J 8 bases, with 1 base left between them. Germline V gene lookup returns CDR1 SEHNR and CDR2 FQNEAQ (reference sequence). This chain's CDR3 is CASSLAGELFF. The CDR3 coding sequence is TGTGCCAGCAGCTTAGCGGGGGAGCTGTTTTTT.

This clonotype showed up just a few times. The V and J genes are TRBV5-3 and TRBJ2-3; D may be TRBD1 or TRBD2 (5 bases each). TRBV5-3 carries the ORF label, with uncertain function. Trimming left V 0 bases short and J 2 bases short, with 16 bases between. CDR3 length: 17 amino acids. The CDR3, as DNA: TGTGCCAGAAGCTTGGAATTCGCGGGCAGGGTCACAGATACGCAGTATTTT. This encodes CARSLEFAGRVTDTQYF.

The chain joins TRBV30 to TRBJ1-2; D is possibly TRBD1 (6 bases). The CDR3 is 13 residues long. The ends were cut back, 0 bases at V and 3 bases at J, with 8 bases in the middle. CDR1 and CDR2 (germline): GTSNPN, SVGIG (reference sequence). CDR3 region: CAWSVQGYYGYTF. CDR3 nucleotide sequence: TGTGCCTGGAGTGTACAGGGTTACTATGGCTACACCTTC. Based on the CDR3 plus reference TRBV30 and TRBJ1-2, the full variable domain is SQTIHQWPATLVQPVGSPLSLECTVEGTSNPNLYWYRQAAGRGLQLLFYSVGIGQISSEVPQNLSASRPQDRQFILSSKKLLLSDSGFYLCAWSVQGYYGYTFGSGTRLTVV.

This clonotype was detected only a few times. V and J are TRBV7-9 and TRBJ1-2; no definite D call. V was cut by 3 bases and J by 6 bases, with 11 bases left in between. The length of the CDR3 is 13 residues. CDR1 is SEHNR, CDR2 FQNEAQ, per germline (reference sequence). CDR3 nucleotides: TGTGCCAGCAGCTTTGGCGGTCAAGATGGCTACACCTTC. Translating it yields CASSFGGQDGYTF.

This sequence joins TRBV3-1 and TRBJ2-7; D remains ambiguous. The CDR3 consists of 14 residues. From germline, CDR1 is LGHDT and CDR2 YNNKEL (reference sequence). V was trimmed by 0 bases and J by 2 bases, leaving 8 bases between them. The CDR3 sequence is CASSQDNGAYEQYF. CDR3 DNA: TGTGCCAGCAGCCAAGATAACGGAGCCTACGAGCAGTACTTC.

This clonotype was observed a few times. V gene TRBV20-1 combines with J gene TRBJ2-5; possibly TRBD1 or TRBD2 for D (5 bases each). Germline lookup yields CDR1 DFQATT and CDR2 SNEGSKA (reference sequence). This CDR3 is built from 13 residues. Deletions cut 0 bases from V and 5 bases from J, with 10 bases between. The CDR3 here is CSARDGAAETQYF. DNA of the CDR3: TGCAGTGCTAGAGACGGGGCGGCGGAGACCCAGTACTTC.

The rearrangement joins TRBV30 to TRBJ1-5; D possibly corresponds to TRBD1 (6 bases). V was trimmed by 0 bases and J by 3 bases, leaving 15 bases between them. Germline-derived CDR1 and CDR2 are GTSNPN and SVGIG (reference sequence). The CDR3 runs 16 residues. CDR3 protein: CAWSVRGALINQPQHF. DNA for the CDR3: TGTGCCTGGAGTGTCCGGGGGGCGCTTATCAATCAGCCCCAGCATTTT.

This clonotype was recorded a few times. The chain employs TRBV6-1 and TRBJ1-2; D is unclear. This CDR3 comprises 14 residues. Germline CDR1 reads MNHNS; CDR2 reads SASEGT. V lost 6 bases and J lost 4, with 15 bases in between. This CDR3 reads CASSRNGASYGYTF. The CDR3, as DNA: TGTGCCAGCAGCCGGAATGGCGCGAGCTATGGCTACACCTTC.